This entry is about one TCR beta chain. The antigen remains undetermined. These data come from a study of siplizumab effects on memory and regulatory T cells. Whole-study results and caveats: The alloreactive clones that mapped to unstimulated subsets made up only a minor fraction. Both greater diversity than memory cells and a major contribution to the alloresponse seemed to characterize naive T cells.

Trimming removed 0 bases from V and 0 bases from J, with 15 bases in between. Germline CDR1 SGHNT, CDR2 YYREEE (reference sequence). The CDR3 loop spans 17 amino acids. Method: immunoSEQ multiplex PCR; TCRdb's copy keeps in-frame clones and lacks some. The sample records more than 85,000 clones, 80% to 95% being singletons. The receptor comes from a human donor in good health. J is TRBJ1-2 and V is TRBV5-4; D is perhaps TRBD1 (5 bases). The sequencing input was CD4+ T cells sorted from blood. This chain's CDR3 is CASSLGGRPPANYGYTF. In nucleotides, the CDR3 is TGTGCCAGCAGCTTGGGGGGACGTCCCCCAGCTAACTATGGCTACACCTTC. Looking up the rest from reference TRBV5-4 and TRBJ1-2 gives the full variable domain: ETGVTQSPTHLIKTRGQQVTLRCSSQSGHNTVSWYQQALGQGPQFIFQYYREEENGRGNFPPRFSGLQFPNYSSELNVNALELDDSALYLCASSLGGRPPANYGYTFGSGTRLTVV.